This T cell receptor beta chain was recovered during a study of blood T cell repertoires in COVID-19. On the study more broadly: Sites in the United States, Italy and Spain provided acute and convalescent COVID-19 samples.

Germline trimming cut 0 bases from V and 0 bases from J; bases unmatched to any gene: 8. Germline V gives CDR1 MNHEY, CDR2 SMNVEV (reference sequence). The CDR3 is 17 amino acids. TCRdb's table, derived via immunoSEQ multiplex PCR, lists solely in-frame clones and lacks some. There are 120,000 to 150,000 clones in the sample; about nine tenths occur only once, and approximately 2.4% lies in the top ten. This sequence joins TRBV27 and TRBJ2-7; 7 nucleotides match TRBD1. The clonotype comes from a human donor in a cohort sampled during active COVID-19. Sequenced input: peripheral blood. CDR3: CASSLSTGAAFSYEQYF. CDR3 nucleotide sequence: TGTGCCAGCAGTTTATCCACAGGGGCGGCTTTCTCCTACGAGCAGTACTTC.